The 18 T cell receptor beta chains reported below all come from one sample, sequenced in a study of blood T cell repertoires in COVID-19. Sequencing used immunoSEQ multiplex PCR; TCRdb keeps in-frame clones, though not all of them. The sample has over 100,000 clones, 75% to 90% seen once; the top ten hold over 20%. The sequenced sample consisted of peripheral blood. Receptors originate from a man between 60 and 70 years old with acute or convalescent COVID-19.

The J gene is TRBJ2-1, the V gene TRBV24-1, with 7 bases aligning to TRBD2. The CDR3 sequence is 17 residues long. The ends lost 4 bases at V and 0 bases at J; junction bases unmatched: 8. Germline V CDR1 and CDR2: KGHDR, SFDVKD. The CDR3 sequence: CATSESSGSFSYNEQFF. The CDR3 nucleotides read TGTGCCACCAGTGAGAGTAGCGGGTCATTCTCCTACAATGAGCAGTTCTTC.

The chain recombines TRBV7-8 with TRBJ2-7; D is uncertain. Between the trimmed V and J ends, which lost 5 bases and 2 bases, there was a span of 10 bases. Germline lookup yields CDR1 SGHVS and CDR2 FQNEAQ. This CDR3 region has 13 residues. This CDR3 is CASSRHATYEQYF. In DNA form, the CDR3 reads TGTGCCAGCAGCCGCCATGCGACCTACGAGCAGTACTTC.

V is TRBV9 and J is TRBJ2-1, with 12 bases matching TRBD2. Looked up from germline, CDR1 is SGDLS and CDR2 is YYNGEE. The V and J ends lost 4 bases and 9 bases, in that order; junction bases with no gene match: 11. The CDR3 loop spans 16 amino acids. The CDR3 is CASSLRLAGVEVEQFF. CDR3 nucleotide sequence: TGTGCCAGCAGCCTCAGACTAGCGGGAGTAGAGGTTGAGCAGTTCTTC.

The sample holds one count of this clone. This chain uses TRBV24-1 with TRBJ2-3, with 7 positions matching TRBD2. After removal of 0 bases from V and 0 bases from J, the junction contained 5 bases not matched to a gene. Germline V gives CDR1 KGHDR, CDR2 SFDVKD. This CDR3 has 17 residues. In nucleotides, the CDR3 is TGTGCCACCAGTGATTTGTGGAGCGGGGTTAGCACAGATACGCAGTATTTT. Encoded protein: CATSDLWSGVSTDTQYF.

The rearrangement uses TRBV4-1 and TRBJ2-7; 9 bases match TRBD1. The CDR3 totals 14 residues. Germline V gene data show CDR1 as MGHRA and CDR2 as YSYEKL. V lost 2 bases to trimming and J lost 2 bases; unmatched junction nucleotides: 1. The CDR3 nucleotides are TGCGCCAGCAGCCAAAGGACAGGGGCCTACGAGCAGTACTTC. Translated: CASSQRTGAYEQYF.

The gene calls are TRBV5-5 and TRBJ2-7; TRBD1 matches 7 bases. J gave up 5 bases and V 10 bases, and 12 bases lay outside the gene matches. The CDR3 contains 13 residues. CDR1 is SGHKS and CDR2 is YYEKEE in the germline V gene (reference sequence). The DNA for the CDR3 is TGTGCCGGGGGACCGACAGGGAGCAACGAGCAGTACTTC. Translating gives CAGGPTGSNEQYF. Drawing the rest from reference TRBV5-5 and TRBJ2-7, the complete variable domain is DAGVTQSPTHLIKTRGQQVTLRCSPISGHKSVSWYQQVLGQGPQFIFQYYEKEERGRGNFPDRFSARQFPNYSSELNVNALLLGDSALYLCAGGPTGSNEQYFGPGTRLTVT.

V usage is TRBV12-3 or TRBV12-4 and J usage is TRBJ1-5; D gene unclear. This CDR3 has 12 residues. V was cut by 6 bases and J by 10 bases, with 13 bases left in between. CDR3 loop: CASRADPGPQHF. CDR3 nucleotides: TGTGCCAGCAGGGCCGATCCGGGTCCCCAGCATTTT.

About this clone itself: Different DNA sequences within this sample yield the same CDR3. The genes are TRBV6-5 and TRBJ2-1; TRBD1 aligns across 10 bases. CDR1 is MNHEY and CDR2 is SVGAGI in the germline V gene. The CDR3 spans 13 residues. The J segment lost 8 bases and the V segment lost 7 bases, leaving 5 bases of the junction unmatched. CDR3 region: CASTSDRGHEQFF. For the CDR3, the DNA is TGTGCCAGCACCTCCGACAGGGGGCATGAGCAGTTCTTC.

The chain joins TRBV7-2 to TRBJ1-2, with no clear D. CDR3 length: 12 residues. Germline V lookup: CDR1 SGHTA, CDR2 FQGNSA. V gave up 5 bases and J gave up 5 bases, with 9 bases separating them. CDR3 sequence reads: CASSPAGYGYTF. CDR3 sequence (DNA): TGTGCCAGCAGCCCGGCGGGGTATGGCTACACCTTC.

DNA for the CDR3: TGTGCCAGCAGCGTAGTCCCCGGGTCGTGGGAAGAGACCCAGTACTTC. Translating it yields CASSVVPGSWEETQYF. The V gene is TRBV9, the J gene TRBJ2-5, with D unclear. CDR3 size: 16 residues. Germline loops: CDR1 SGDLS, CDR2 YYNGEE. With 0 bases removed from V and 3 bases from J, the gap between germline ends came to 15 bases.

This clone was detected only a few times. This sequence joins TRBV28 and TRBJ1-2; D gene uncertain. CDR1 and CDR2 from the germline V gene are MDHEN and SYDVKM. This CDR3 has 13 amino acids. Trimming removed 6 bases at V and 4 bases at J, with 12 bases between. CDR3 loop: CASRSGSLYGYTF. CDR3 nucleotide sequence: TGTGCCAGCAGGAGCGGCTCCCTCTATGGCTACACCTTC.

The gene calls are TRBV11-2 and TRBJ1-1, with D possibly TRBD1 on 5 matching bases. The CDR3 covers 15 residues. CDR1 is SGHAT and CDR2 is FQNNGV in the germline V gene. V dropped 5 bases and J dropped 1 base, with 14 bases sitting between them. CDR3 loop: CASSLPPGGNTEAFF. In DNA, the CDR3 is TGTGCCAGCAGCCTGCCACCGGGGGGGAACACTGAAGCTTTCTTT.

This chain uses TRBV11-2 with TRBJ1-2; D is undetermined. V was shortened by 1 base and J by 9 bases, with 9 bases between the two germline ends. CDR3 size: 12 residues. Germline loops: CDR1 SGHAT, CDR2 FQNNGV. The DNA of the CDR3 is TGTGCCAGCAGCTTAGTATCAGACAGCTACACCTTC. This encodes CASSLVSDSYTF.

For the CDR3, the DNA is TGTGCCAGTAGTGCCCGGTTAGACAGGCCCAATCAGCCCCAGCATTTT. As protein: CASSARLDRPNQPQHF. V is TRBV19 and J is TRBJ1-5; weak D call: TRBD1 (6 bases). CDR3 size: 16 residues. V was pared by 5 bases and J by 3 bases, with 17 bases between. Germline V CDR1 and CDR2: LNHDA, SQIVND (reference sequence).

J is TRBJ2-1 and V is TRBV5-4; 12 nucleotides align to TRBD2. Looked up from germline, CDR1 is SGHNT and CDR2 is YYREEE (reference sequence). CDR3 length equals 17 residues. The trim removed 0 bases at V and 2 bases at J, leaving 3 bases unmatched. Written as DNA, the CDR3 is TGTGCCAGCAGCTTGGCTAGCGGGAGGGGAACCTACAATGAGCAGTTCTTC. Protein sequence: CASSLASGRGTYNEQFF.

The chain recombines TRBV5-1 with TRBJ1-2; TRBD1 matches 9 bases. The CDR3 has 14 amino acids. Germline CDR1 SGHRS, CDR2 YFSETQ. With 4 bases clipped from V and 8 bases from J, the junction kept 9 bases outside the gene matches. Here the CDR3 DNA reads TGCGCCAGCAGCATTGGGACAGGGCTGGGGGGCTACACCTTC. It is translated as CASSIGTGLGGYTF.

The V and J genes are TRBV6-2 or TRBV6-3 and TRBJ2-7, with D unresolved. V was shortened by 4 bases and J by 6 bases, with 13 bases between the two germline ends. Germline CDR1 and CDR2: MNHEY and SVGEGT. The length of the CDR3 is 13 residues. The CDR3 region is CASSFGSLGEQYV. CDR3 DNA: TGTGCCAGCAGTTTTGGCAGTCTAGGCGAGCAGTACGTC.

This CDR3 reads CASSLPTPGQGLNQPQHF. The CDR3 nucleotides are TGTGCCAGCAGTTTACCTACTCCGGGACAGGGGTTGAATCAGCCCCAGCATTTT. The rearrangement uses TRBV28 and TRBJ1-5; 10 nucleotides agree with TRBD1. Unmatched junction bases numbered 11, after V lost 2 bases and J lost 4 bases. The CDR3 totals 18 residues. CDR1 and CDR2 from the germline V gene are MDHEN and SYDVKM.